This T cell receptor (beta chain) was recovered during a study of blood T cell repertoires in COVID-19. Study-wide background: COVID-19 samples from acute and convalescent phases originated in the United States, Italy and Spain. From T cells, B-cell-depleted T cells, or PBMCs came the material, which was cDNA or gDNA.

This CDR3 comprises 14 residues. V lost 4 bases and J lost 4; bases outside the gene matches: 6. Germline V gene lookup returns CDR1 SGHAT and CDR2 FQNNGV. Only in-frame clones appear in the TCRdb table, and some are missing; sequencing was by immunoSEQ multiplex PCR. The sample carries some 250,000 clones, 65% to 85% recorded once. The chain recombines TRBV11-2 with TRBJ1-1; TRBD1 aligns across 7 bases. Sample: peripheral blood. The clonotype was recovered from a man aged 35 to 55 with acute or convalescent COVID-19. The CDR3 reads CASSSGQEGTEAFF. The CDR3 coding sequence is TGTGCCAGCAGCTCCGGACAGGAGGGCACTGAAGCTTTCTTT.